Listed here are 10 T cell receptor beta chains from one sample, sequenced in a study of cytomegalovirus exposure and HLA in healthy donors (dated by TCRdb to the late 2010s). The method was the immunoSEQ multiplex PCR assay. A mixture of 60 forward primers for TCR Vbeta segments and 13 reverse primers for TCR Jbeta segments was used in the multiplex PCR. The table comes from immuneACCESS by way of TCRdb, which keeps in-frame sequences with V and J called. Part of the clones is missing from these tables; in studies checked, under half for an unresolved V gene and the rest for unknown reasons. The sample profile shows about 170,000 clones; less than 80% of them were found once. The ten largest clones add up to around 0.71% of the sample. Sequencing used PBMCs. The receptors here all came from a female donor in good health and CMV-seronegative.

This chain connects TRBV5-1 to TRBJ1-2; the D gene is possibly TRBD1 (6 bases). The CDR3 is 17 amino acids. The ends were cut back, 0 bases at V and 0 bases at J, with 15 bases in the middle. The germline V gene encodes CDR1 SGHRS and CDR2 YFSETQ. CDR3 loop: CASSLGTGTMANYGYTF. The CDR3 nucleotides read TGCGCCAGCAGCTTGGGCACCGGGACAATGGCTAACTATGGCTACACCTTC.

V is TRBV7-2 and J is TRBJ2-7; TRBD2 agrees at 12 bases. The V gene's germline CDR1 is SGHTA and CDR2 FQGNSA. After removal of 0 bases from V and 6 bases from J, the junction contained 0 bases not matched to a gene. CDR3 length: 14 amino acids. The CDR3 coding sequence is TGTGCCAGCAGCTTAGCGACTAGCGGGAGCGAGCAGTACTTC. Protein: CASSLATSGSEQYF.

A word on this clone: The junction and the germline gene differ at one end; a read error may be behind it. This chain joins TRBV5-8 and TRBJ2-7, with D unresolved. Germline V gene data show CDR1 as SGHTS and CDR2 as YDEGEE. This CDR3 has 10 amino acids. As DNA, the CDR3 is TGTGCCAGCAGTCCCTCCTCCTGGCACTTC. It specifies CASSPSSWHF.

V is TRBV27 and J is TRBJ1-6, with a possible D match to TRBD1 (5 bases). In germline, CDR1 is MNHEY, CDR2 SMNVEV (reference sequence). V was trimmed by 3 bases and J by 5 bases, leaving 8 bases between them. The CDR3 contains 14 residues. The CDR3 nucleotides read TGTGCCAGCAGTTTCAGGGAGGATAATTCACCCCTCCACTTT. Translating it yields CASSFREDNSPLHF.

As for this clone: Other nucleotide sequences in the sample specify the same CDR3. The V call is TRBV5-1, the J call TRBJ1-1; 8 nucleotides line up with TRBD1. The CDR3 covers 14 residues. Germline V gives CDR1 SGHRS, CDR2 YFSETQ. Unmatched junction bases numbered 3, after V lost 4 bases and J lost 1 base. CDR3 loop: CASSGGQGNTEAFF. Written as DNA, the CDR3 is TGCGCCAGCAGCGGCGGACAGGGGAACACTGAAGCTTTCTTT.

CDR3 nucleotides: TGTGCCAGCAGCTTTGGGCCCGAAGGCTACGAGCAGTACTTC. Its protein is CASSFGPEGYEQYF. The chain joins TRBV7-9 to TRBJ2-5; D is uncertain. The J call may be wrong; the DNA end is better matched by TRBJ2-7. Per germline, CDR1 SEHNR and CDR2 FQNEAQ (reference sequence). The CDR3 has 14 amino acids.

The CDR3 here is CASSYRDRVLYTF. CDR3 bases: TGCGCCAGCAGCTACCGGGACAGGGTTCTCTACACCTTC. The chain combines TRBV5-1 with TRBJ1-2; TRBD1 aligns across 9 bases. CDR1 SGHRS and CDR2 YFSETQ come from the germline V gene. This CDR3 spans 13 amino acids. J was trimmed by 10 bases and V by 3 bases; bases with no gene match: 7.

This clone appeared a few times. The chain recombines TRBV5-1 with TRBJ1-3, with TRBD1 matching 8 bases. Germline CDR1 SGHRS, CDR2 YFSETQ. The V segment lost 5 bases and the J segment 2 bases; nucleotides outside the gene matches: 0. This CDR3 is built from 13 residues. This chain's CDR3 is CASRQGAGNTIYF. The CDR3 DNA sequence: TGCGCCAGCAGACAGGGGGCTGGAAACACCATATATTTT.

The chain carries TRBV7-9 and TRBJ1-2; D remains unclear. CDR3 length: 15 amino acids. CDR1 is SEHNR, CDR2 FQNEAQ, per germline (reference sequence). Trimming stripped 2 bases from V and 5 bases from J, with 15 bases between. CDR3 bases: TGTGCCAGCAGCTTAAATATCGGGGAGCTTTATGGCTACACCTTC. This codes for CASSLNIGELYGYTF.

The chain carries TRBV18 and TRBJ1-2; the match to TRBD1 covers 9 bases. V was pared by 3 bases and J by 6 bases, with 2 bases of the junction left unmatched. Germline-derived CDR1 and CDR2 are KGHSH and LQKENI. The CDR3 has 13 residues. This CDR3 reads CASSPDRGNGYTF. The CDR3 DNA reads TGTGCCAGCTCACCGGACAGGGGAAATGGCTACACCTTC.